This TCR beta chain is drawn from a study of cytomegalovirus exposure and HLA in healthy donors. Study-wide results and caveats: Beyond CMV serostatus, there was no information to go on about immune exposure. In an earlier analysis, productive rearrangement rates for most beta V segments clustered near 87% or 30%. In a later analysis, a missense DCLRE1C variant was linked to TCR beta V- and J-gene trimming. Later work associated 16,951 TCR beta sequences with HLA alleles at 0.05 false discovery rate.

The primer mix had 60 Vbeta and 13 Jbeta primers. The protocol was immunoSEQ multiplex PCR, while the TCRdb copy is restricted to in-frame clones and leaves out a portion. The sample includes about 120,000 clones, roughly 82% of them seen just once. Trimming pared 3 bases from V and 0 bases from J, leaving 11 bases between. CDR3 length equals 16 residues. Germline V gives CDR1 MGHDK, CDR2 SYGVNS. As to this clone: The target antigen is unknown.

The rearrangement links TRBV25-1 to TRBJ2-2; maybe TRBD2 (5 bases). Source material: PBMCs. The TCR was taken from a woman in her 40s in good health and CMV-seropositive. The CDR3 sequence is CASSDLATANTGELFF. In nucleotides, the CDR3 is TGTGCCAGCAGTGATTTAGCGACGGCGAACACCGGGGAGCTGTTTTTT.